Listed below are T cell receptor beta chains from one sample, sequenced in a study of cytomegalovirus exposure and HLA in healthy donors. Sequencing used immunoSEQ multiplex PCR; TCRdb keeps in-frame clones, though not all of them. Altogether 150,000 to 200,000 clones are present, over 65% being singletons, with the ten largest covering 4.7%. Sequencing input: PBMCs. The source of these receptors is a man between 18 and 35 years old in good health and CMV-seropositive. Each CDR3 is given with its conserved first and last residue. Fields, in order: clone size, D gene, J gene, CDR3 length, V gene, CDR3 protein, CDR3 DNA. The D gene is left open where the match is weak. A clone size is listed for some rows: how often the clone was seen (once, few, many), or a class if it is expanded.

clone size: .
D gene: .
J gene: TRBJ2-1
CDR3 length: 17
V gene: TRBV21-1
CDR3 protein: CASSKEGQEGGHNEQFF
CDR3 DNA: TGTGCCAGCAGCAAAGAAGGGCAGGAGGGAGGACACAATGAGCAGTTCTTC

clone size: .
D gene: .
J gene: TRBJ1-2
CDR3 length: 12
V gene: TRBV10-3
CDR3 protein: CAITQGNYGYTF
CDR3 DNA: TGTGCCATCACCCAGGGAAACTATGGCTACACCTTC

clone size: .
D gene: TRBD1
J gene: TRBJ1-2
CDR3 length: 14
V gene: TRBV10-3
CDR3 protein: CAIRAGTGTHGYTF
CDR3 DNA: TGTGCCATCAGGGCCGGGACAGGGACCCATGGCTACACCTTC

clone size: .
D gene: TRBD1
J gene: TRBJ1-3
CDR3 length: 16
V gene: TRBV2
CDR3 protein: CASSGLGQGVGNTIYF
CDR3 DNA: TGTGCCAGCAGTGGACTAGGACAGGGTGTTGGAAACACCATATATTTT

clone size: .
D gene: TRBD2
J gene: TRBJ2-5
CDR3 length: 13
V gene: TRBV2
CDR3 protein: CASNWEGAGTQYF
CDR3 DNA: TGTGCCAGCAACTGGGAGGGCGCGGGGACCCAGTACTTC

clone size: .
D gene: TRBD1
J gene: TRBJ1-1
CDR3 length: 15
V gene: TRBV9
CDR3 protein: CASSGLTGLDTEAFF
CDR3 DNA: TGTGCCAGCAGCGGATTGACAGGGCTGGACACTGAAGCTTTCTTT

clone size: .
D gene: .
J gene: TRBJ1-2
CDR3 length: 15
V gene: TRBV4-1
CDR3 protein: CASSQESGVGYGYTF
CDR3 DNA: TGCGCCAGCAGCCAAGAATCGGGGGTTGGCTATGGCTACACCTTC

clone size: .
D gene: .
J gene: TRBJ1-1
CDR3 length: 14
V gene: TRBV4-1
CDR3 protein: CASSQDGGLAEAFF
CDR3 DNA: TGCGCCAGCAGCCAAGATGGGGGGTTGGCTGAAGCTTTCTTT

clone size: .
D gene: .
J gene: TRBJ1-4
CDR3 length: 16
V gene: TRBV11-3
CDR3 protein: CASSSGGKGNNEKLFF
CDR3 DNA: TGTGCCAGCAGCTCCGGGGGGAAGGGAAATAATGAAAAACTGTTTTTT

clone size: .
D gene: .
J gene: TRBJ1-5
CDR3 length: 17
V gene: TRBV28
CDR3 protein: CASSLRQSWGPGQPQHF
CDR3 DNA: TGTGCCAGCAGTTTACGACAGAGCTGGGGCCCAGGGCAGCCCCAGCATTTT

clone size: few
D gene: TRBD1
J gene: TRBJ1-2
CDR3 length: 14
V gene: TRBV2
CDR3 protein: CASRGDSANYGYTF
CDR3 DNA: TGTGCCAGCCGAGGGGACAGTGCTAACTATGGCTACACCTTC

clone size: .
D gene: .
J gene: TRBJ1-2
CDR3 length: 9
V gene: TRBV6-1
CDR3 protein: CASNQGSTF
CDR3 DNA: TGTGCCAGCAACCAGGGCAGTACCTTC

clone size: few
D gene: .
J gene: TRBJ2-4
CDR3 length: 13
V gene: TRBV30
CDR3 protein: CAWSVLGGNIQYF
CDR3 DNA: TGTGCCTGGAGTGTATTGGGGGGAAACATTCAGTACTTC